This T cell receptor (beta chain) was captured in a study of human T cells and chemical hapten exposure. Whole-study results and caveats: Versus controls, expanded TCRs had significantly more large CDR3 similarity clusters. Donor immune responses may differ from healthy people's, since all donors had alopecia.

This clonotype was observed at least ten times. Its antigen is still unknown. This CDR3 is 13 amino acids long. CDR1 DFQATT and CDR2 SNEGSKA come from the germline V gene (reference sequence). V gave up 4 bases and J gave up 4 bases, with 10 bases separating them. The time point here: patch test 3, about 24 weeks after DPC sensitization. Sample treatment: therapeutic diphenylcyclopropenone sensitization with weekly scalp DPC. In the study's own analysis: Samples ranged from about 23,224 to 690,600 TCRs, with a median of approximately 100,000. TCRdb processed the RACE reads anew with MiXCR; each CDR3 protein has one entry. It is TCRdb's table, rather than the study itself, that gives the V and J calls and clone size. The profile shows some 32,000 distinct CDR3 sequences, 4.5% to 7.5% of them singletons.

This TCR was sampled from a man aged 30 to 45 with alopecia areata. Some clones in this sample may be carry-over from other donors' samples. The starting material was whole blood, obtained in connection with sensitization to the hapten diphenylcyclopropenone (DPC). The J gene is TRBJ2-2, the V gene TRBV20-1; D unresolved. In DNA, the CDR3 is TGCAGTGCTAAGAGCGAACGCACCGGGGAGCTGTTTTTT. Amino acid sequence: CSAKSERTGELFF.